The 7 T cell receptor beta chains listed next were all sequenced from one sample in a study of vaccination effects on CD4 cells after COVID-19. The protocol was immunoSEQ multiplex PCR, while the TCRdb copy is restricted to in-frame clones and leaves out a portion. Among tens of thousands of clones listed, 77% were seen once. Using viral peptide pools, the ViraFEST assay grew out antigen-specific CD4+ T cells prior to sequencing. Culture proceeded for approximately 10 days, and CD4+ T cells were then isolated. Having tested negative for nucleocapsid antibodies, the vaccine recipients showed no prior SARS-CoV-2 infection. The antigens of these receptors remain unknown. Sequenced material: CD4+ T cells from PBMCs cultured with HCoV-NL63 spike peptides, taken before COVID-19 vaccination. These receptor sequences come from a human donor who received a COVID-19 vaccine.

This clone was recorded only once. V usage is TRBV19 and J usage is TRBJ2-5, with D maybe TRBD2 (6 bases). Trimming stripped 3 bases from V and 0 bases from J, with 14 bases between. This CDR3 is built from 16 residues. Per the germline V gene, CDR1 is LNHDA and CDR2 is SQIVND (reference sequence). DNA of the CDR3: TGTGCCAGTAGTATTCAAGGCGGGGAGGACCAAGAGACCCAGTACTTC. Its protein product is CASSIQGGEDQETQYF.

V usage is TRBV18 and J usage is TRBJ2-5; 8 nucleotides align to TRBD2. The CDR3 loop spans 17 amino acids. The germline CDR1 and CDR2 sequences are KGHSH and LQKENI. After removal of 2 bases from V and 6 bases from J, the junction contained 14 bases not matched to a gene. Here the CDR3 reads CASSPNSAGGALKTQYF. The CDR3 DNA is TGTGCCAGCTCACCAAATTCTGCGGGGGGTGCTTTGAAGACCCAGTACTTC.

This clone was seen a single time. The rearrangement joins TRBV4-3 to TRBJ1-5; D gene unclear. Deletions cut 0 bases from V and 5 bases from J, with 11 bases between. The V gene's germline CDR1 is LGHNA and CDR2 YSLEER. The CDR3 loop spans 15 amino acids. CDR3 sequence: CASSQDAGRDQPQHF. The CDR3 nucleotides are TGCGCCAGCAGCCAAGATGCGGGTCGTGATCAGCCCCAGCATTTT.

V is TRBV7-3 and J is TRBJ2-3, with 9 bases matching TRBD2. The V segment lost 4 bases and the J segment 3 bases; nucleotides outside the gene matches: 8. CDR3 size: 16 residues. The germline gives CDR1 SGHTA, CDR2 FQGTGA. The CDR3 DNA follows: TGTGCCAGCAGCTCGACCGCGGGGGGGCCTACAGATACGCAGTATTTT. It encodes CASSSTAGGPTDTQYF.

The genes are TRBV11-2 and TRBJ1-3; no reliable D call. CDR3 length equals 18 residues. Germline assignment: CDR1 SGHAT and CDR2 FQNNGV. Trimming shortened V by 6 bases and J by 2 bases, and 23 bases separated the two germline ends. The CDR3 region is CASSFQAGSGSAGNTIYF. In DNA form, the CDR3 reads TGTGCCAGCAGTTTTCAGGCGGGGAGCGGTAGTGCTGGAAACACCATATATTTT.

The chain links TRBV7-9 to TRBJ1-1; D might be TRBD1 (5 bases). This CDR3 is built from 15 residues. Germline V CDR1 and CDR2: SEHNR, FQNEAQ (reference sequence). V was trimmed by 6 bases and J by 5 bases, leaving 19 bases between them. In DNA form, the CDR3 reads TGTGCCAGCAGTCCTCGCCCGGGACGGAGAACTGAAGCTTTCTTT. Translated: CASSPRPGRRTEAFF.

The chain couples TRBV5-1 to TRBJ1-2; 8 nucleotides line up with TRBD1. The CDR3 extends over 16 amino acids. Unmatched junction bases numbered 9, after V lost 5 bases and J lost 0 bases. Germline V gene data show CDR1 as SGHRS and CDR2 as YFSETQ. The CDR3 protein is CASSTDRGGPNYGYTF. The CDR3 DNA follows: TGCGCCAGCAGTACTGACAGGGGCGGACCTAACTATGGCTACACCTTC.